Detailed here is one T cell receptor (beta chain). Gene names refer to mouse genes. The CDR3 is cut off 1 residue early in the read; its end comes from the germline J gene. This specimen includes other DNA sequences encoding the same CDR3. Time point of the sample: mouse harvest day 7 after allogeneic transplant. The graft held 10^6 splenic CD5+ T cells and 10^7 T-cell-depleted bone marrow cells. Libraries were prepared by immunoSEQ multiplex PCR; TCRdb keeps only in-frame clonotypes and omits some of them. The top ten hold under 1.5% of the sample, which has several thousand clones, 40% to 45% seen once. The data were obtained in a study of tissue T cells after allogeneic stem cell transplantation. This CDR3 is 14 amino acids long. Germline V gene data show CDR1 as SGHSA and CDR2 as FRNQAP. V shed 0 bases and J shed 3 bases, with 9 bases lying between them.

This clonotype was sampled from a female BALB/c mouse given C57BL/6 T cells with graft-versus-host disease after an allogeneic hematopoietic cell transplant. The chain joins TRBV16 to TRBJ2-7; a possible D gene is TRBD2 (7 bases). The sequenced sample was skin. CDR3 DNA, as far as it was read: TGTGCAAGCAGCTTAGAGGGGGGCCTCTATGAACAGTAC. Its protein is CASSLEGGLYEQY. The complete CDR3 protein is CASSLEGGLYEQYF.